The 9 T cell receptor beta chains presented below share a single source sample, sequenced in a study of blood T cell repertoires in COVID-19. Using immunoSEQ multiplex PCR, the repertoire was profiled, and TCRdb retains in-frame clones only, with some absent. Among 200,000 to 250,000 clones listed, 70% to 90% were seen once. Sequencing was done on a sample of PBMCs or T cells enriched from blood (not recorded which). The receptor source for this set is a woman aged 50 to 60 with acute COVID-19.

This chain uses TRBV7-6 with TRBJ2-1, with unresolved D. The CDR3 is 15 residues long. Per germline, CDR1 SGHVS and CDR2 FNYEAQ. Trimming left V 3 bases short and J 1 base short, with 10 bases between. The CDR3 protein is CASSLSGGSYNEQFF. As DNA, the CDR3 is TGTGCCAGCAGCTTGTCAGGTGGATCCTACAATGAGCAGTTCTTC.

The rearrangement uses TRBV18 and TRBJ1-3, with 9 bases lining up with TRBD1. J lost 2 bases, V lost 0 bases, and 5 bases had no gene match. The germline V gene encodes CDR1 KGHSH and CDR2 LQKENI. The CDR3 length is 17 residues. CDR3 protein: CASSPPGQGPAGNTIYF. The DNA for the CDR3 is TGTGCCAGCTCACCACCGGGACAGGGTCCTGCTGGAAACACCATATATTTT.

The rearrangement uses TRBV28 and TRBJ1-1, with D perhaps matching TRBD1 (5 bases). Germline CDR1 is MDHEN and CDR2 is SYDVKM. The CDR3 has 14 residues. V was trimmed by 4 bases and J by 5 bases, leaving 14 bases between them. CDR3 sequence: CASSSGPRGTEAFF. CDR3 sequence (DNA): TGTGCCAGCAGTTCAGGACCGCGGGGGACTGAAGCTTTCTTT.

By frequency in the sample, this clone is medium-sized. J is TRBJ2-1 and V is TRBV5-1, with D possibly TRBD1 on 6 matching bases. Germline V CDR1 and CDR2: SGHRS, YFSETQ. Trimming took 7 bases from V and 5 from J, leaving 10 bases between them. The CDR3 has 12 amino acids. The CDR3 DNA follows: TGCGCCAGCCAGACAGGTCACAATGAGCAGTTCTTC. Its protein product is CASQTGHNEQFF. Full variable domain (outside the CDR3, taken from reference TRBV5-1 and TRBJ2-1): KAGVTQTPRYLIKTRGQQVTLSCSPISGHRSVSWYQQTPGQGLQFLFEYFSETQRNKGNFPGRFSGRQFSNSRSEMNVSTLELGDSALYLCASQTGHNEQFFGPGTRLTVL.

The chain is built from TRBV19 and TRBJ2-1; TRBD2 aligns across 14 bases. Trimming at V came to 5 bases and at J to 8 bases, leaving 8 bases not matched to a gene. CDR1 is LNHDA and CDR2 is SQIVND in the germline V gene (reference sequence). The CDR3 consists of 16 residues. CDR3: CASSFSGTSGSYEQFF. The CDR3 DNA sequence: TGTGCCAGTAGTTTCTCAGGGACTAGCGGGAGCTATGAGCAGTTCTTC.

This clone was counted between two and nine times. The chain carries TRBV7-8 and TRBJ2-7; 8 nucleotides agree with TRBD2. CDR3 length equals 15 residues. V shed 1 base and J 4 bases; nucleotides not matched to a gene: 6. Germline assignment: CDR1 SGHVS and CDR2 FQNEAQ. The chain's CDR3 is CASSLVSGGEYEQYF. As DNA, the CDR3 is TGTGCCAGCAGCTTAGTCTCGGGAGGGGAGTACGAGCAGTACTTC.

The CDR3 DNA reads as TGTGCCAGTAGTTTGATGACAGGGTACCATGGCTACACCTTC. Encoded protein: CASSLMTGYHGYTF. J is TRBJ1-2 and V is TRBV19; 7 bases agree with TRBD1. The CDR3 spans 14 residues. The trim removed 5 bases at V and 6 bases at J, leaving 9 bases unmatched. CDR1 is LNHDA and CDR2 is SQIVND in the germline V gene (reference sequence).

The chain joins TRBV28 to TRBJ2-5, with 8 bases fitting TRBD1. CDR3 size: 14 residues. V dropped 6 bases and J dropped 5; count of bases not matched to a gene: 8. Germline V gene sequence: CDR1 MDHEN, CDR2 SYDVKM. The CDR3 sequence: CASRSTRQGETQYF. In DNA, the CDR3 is TGTGCCAGCAGGAGCACACGACAGGGGGAGACCCAGTACTTC.

The chain recombines TRBV6-2 or TRBV6-3 with TRBJ2-2; D may be TRBD2 (6 bases). Trimming shortened V by 5 bases and J by 2 bases, and 15 bases separated the two germline ends. Germline V CDR1 and CDR2: MNHEY, SVGEGT. There are 16 residues in the CDR3. The CDR3 reads CASSRGLRANTGELFF. CDR3 DNA sequence: TGTGCCAGCAGTAGGGGACTGCGGGCCAACACCGGGGAGCTGTTTTTT.